The T cell receptor beta chain under discussion was sequenced for a study of OX40 agonist ivuxolimab in advanced cancers. Study details: Dose-escalation cases comprised hepatocellular carcinoma, melanoma, renal cell or head and neck cancer. Three patients, one with hepatocellular carcinoma and two with cutaneous melanoma, achieved partial responses.

About this clone itself: Its specificity is unknown.

Study-level findings and limits: Low levels of normalized T-cell clonal expansion also appeared in some nonresponders.

Germline CDR1 SGHRS, CDR2 YFSETQ. The V gene lost 3 bases and the J gene lost 8 bases, with 9 bases spanning the gap. The CDR3 extends over 12 amino acids. Some clones are missing from TCRdb's copy, which holds only in-frame ones; the method was immunoSEQ multiplex PCR. In the table there are 85,000 to 90,000 clones, around 85% of which are singletons. The starting material was CD4+ or CD8+ T cells sorted from blood, obtained in a trial of the OX40 agonist ivuxolimab. This receptor was taken from an adult with an advanced solid tumor such as melanoma, head and neck, liver or kidney cancer. The chain recombines TRBV5-1 with TRBJ2-1; maybe TRBD1 (5 bases). CDR3 coding DNA: TGCGCCAGCAGCTGGGGCCCGGATGAGCAGTTCTTC. Translating it yields CASSWGPDEQFF.